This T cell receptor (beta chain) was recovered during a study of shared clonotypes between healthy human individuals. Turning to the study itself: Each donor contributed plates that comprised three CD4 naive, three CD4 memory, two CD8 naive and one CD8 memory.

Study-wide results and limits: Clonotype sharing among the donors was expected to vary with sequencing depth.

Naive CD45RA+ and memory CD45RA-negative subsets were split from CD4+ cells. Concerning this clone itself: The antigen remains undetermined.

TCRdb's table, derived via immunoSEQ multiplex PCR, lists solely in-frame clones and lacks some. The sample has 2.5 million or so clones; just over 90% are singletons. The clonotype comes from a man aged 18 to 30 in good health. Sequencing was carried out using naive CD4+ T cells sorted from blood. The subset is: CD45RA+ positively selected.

The CDR3 sequence is CATAQGAPIQETQYF. DNA of the CDR3: TGTGCCACCGCGCAGGGGGCCCCGATCCAAGAGACCCAGTACTTC. The chain recombines TRBV19 with TRBJ2-5; 8 positions agree with TRBD1. CDR3 length: 15 amino acids. V lost 10 bases and J lost 1; bases outside the gene matches: 11. Germline V CDR1 and CDR2: LNHDA, SQIVND (reference sequence).